A selection of T cell receptor beta chains follows, all from one sample in a study of shared clonotypes between healthy human individuals. Sequencing was performed with immunoSEQ multiplex PCR; in TCRdb, only in-frame clones are kept and a portion is missing. The table lists more than 2 million clones, about 95% of them singletons. Sequenced: naive CD8+ T cells sorted from blood. The receptor set was obtained from a man younger than 35 in good health. CDR3s include the opening cysteine and the closing phenylalanine or tryptophan. D genes are given only for firm matches. Where a row states a size, it is once, few, many or the class of an expanded clone; other rows omit it.

CDR3,DNA,V,J,size,D
CASSYAQGTGAFF,TGTGCCAGCAGTTACGCACAGGGGACTGGAGCTTTCTTT,TRBV6-6,TRBJ1-1,once,TRBD1
CASSLSGVSYEQYF,TGCGCCAGCAGCCTCTCTGGGGTCTCCTACGAGCAGTACTTC,TRBV5-1,TRBJ2-7,.,.
CASSNTWTGGFAEAFF,TGTGCCAGCAGCAATACTTGGACAGGGGGGTTCGCTGAAGCTTTCTTT,TRBV7-9,TRBJ1-1,.,TRBD1
CASSQESSGLEAFF,TGCGCCAGCAGCCAAGAGTCGTCCGGATTGGAAGCTTTCTTT,TRBV4-3,TRBJ1-1,once,.
CASSFYLDGSSGNTIYF,TGTGCCAGCAGTTTTTATCTCGACGGAAGCTCTGGAAACACCATATATTTT,TRBV28,TRBJ1-3,.,.
CASSVEASGSGETQYF,TGTGCCAGCAGCGTAGAGGCTAGCGGGAGCGGGGAGACCCAGTACTTC,TRBV9,TRBJ2-5,.,TRBD2
CAISEVAGGGKNIQYF,TGTGCCATCAGTGAGGTGGCGGGGGGAGGCAAAAACATTCAGTACTTC,TRBV10-3,TRBJ2-4,.,TRBD2
CSVEDWDRDEQYF,TGCAGCGTTGAAGACTGGGACAGGGACGAGCAGTACTTC,TRBV29-1,TRBJ2-7,once,TRBD1
CASSLHGTGELFF,TGTGCCAGCAGTTTGCATGGCACCGGGGAGCTGTTTTTT,TRBV28,TRBJ2-2,.,.
CASSLGGGATDTQYF,TGTGCCAGCAGCTTAGGCGGGGGGGCCACAGATACGCAGTATTTT,TRBV5-6,TRBJ2-3,.,TRBD2
CASSLGQGTEAFF,TGTGCCAGCAGTCTCGGACAGGGTACTGAAGCTTTCTTT,TRBV6-1,TRBJ1-1,.,TRBD1
CTSSQDGTSGRGEETQYF,TGCACCAGCAGCCAAGACGGGACTAGCGGGAGGGGGGAAGAGACCCAGTACTTC,TRBV1,TRBJ2-5,once,.
CASFNGGPQHF,TGTGCCAGCTTTAATGGTGGGCCCCAGCATTTT,TRBV6-6,TRBJ1-5,.,.
CASSEPRFSYNEQFF,TGTGCCAGCAGTGAACCTAGATTCTCCTACAATGAGCAGTTCTTC,TRBV6-1,TRBJ2-1,.,.
CASSGDRAYEQYF,TGTGCCAGCAGTGGCGACAGGGCCTACGAGCAGTACTTC,TRBV2,TRBJ2-7,.,TRBD1
CASSPVPGVYSSPLHF,TGTGCCAGCAGCCCAGTACCGGGGGTTTATAGTTCACCCCTCCACTTT,TRBV5-5,TRBJ1-6,.,.
CASKSGEGPYEQFF,TGTGCCAGCAAAAGCGGGGAGGGGCCTTATGAGCAGTTCTTC,TRBV9,TRBJ2-1,.,TRBD2
CASSSDGQGAFPVAGYTF,TGTGCCAGCAGCTCTGACGGGCAGGGGGCGTTCCCAGTAGCTGGCTACACCTTC,TRBV2,TRBJ1-2,.,TRBD1
CASSTPSGSGPYEQYF,TGTGCCAGTAGTACTCCTAGCGGGAGTGGACCCTACGAGCAGTACTTC,TRBV19,TRBJ2-7,.,TRBD2
CASSEGDPYGYTF,TGTGCCAGCAGTGAAGGGGACCCTTATGGCTACACCTTC,TRBV6-1,TRBJ1-2,.,.
CASSSPWDGEGETQYF,TGTGCCAGCAGCTCCCCGTGGGACGGGGAAGGGGAGACCCAGTACTTC,TRBV7-6,TRBJ2-5,.,.
CASSKVKGQLKNQHF,TGTGCCAGCAGCAAAGTGAAGGGGCAGTTGAAGAACCAGCATTTT,TRBV21-1,TRBJ1-5,.,.
CAWSGAGSTDTQYF,TGTGCCTGGAGTGGAGCGGGTAGCACAGATACGCAGTATTTT,TRBV30,TRBJ2-3,.,.
CASSVGGGGTDTQYF,TGTGCCAGCAGCGTAGGCGGTGGGGGCACAGATACGCAGTATTTT,TRBV9,TRBJ2-3,.,.
CASSLGTSGKYEQYF,TGTGCCAGCAGCTTGGGGACTAGCGGGAAGTACGAGCAGTACTTC,TRBV13,TRBJ2-7,.,TRBD2
CASSLRGVQETQYF,TGTGCCAGCAGTTTGAGGGGGGTGCAAGAGACCCAGTACTTC,TRBV27,TRBJ2-5,.,.
CASSSGLYEQYF,TGTGCCAGCAGCTCCGGGCTCTACGAGCAGTACTTC,TRBV7-9,TRBJ2-7,.,.
CASSIIGYAETQYF,TGTGCCAGTAGTATTATCGGCTACGCAGAGACCCAGTACTTC,TRBV19,TRBJ2-5,.,.
CASSRIGTGFPEQYF,TGTGCCAGCAGTCGGATCGGGACAGGGTTCCCCGAGCAGTACTTC,TRBV13,TRBJ2-7,.,TRBD1
CAPRGGTEAFF,TGTGCCCCTAGGGGGGGCACTGAAGCTTTCTTT,TRBV5-8,TRBJ1-1,.,.
CASSSLGQGIKDTEAFF,TGCGCCAGCAGCTCCCTAGGACAGGGGATCAAGGACACTGAAGCTTTCTTT,TRBV5-1,TRBJ1-1,.,TRBD1
CASTPRTSNTEAFF,TGTGCCAGCACCCCTCGGACATCGAACACTGAAGCTTTCTTT,TRBV7-9,TRBJ1-1,.,.
CASSLCTLPAGNQPQHF,TGCGCCAGCAGCTTATGTACCTTGCCTGCAGGCAATCAGCCCCAGCATTTT,TRBV5-1,TRBJ1-5,.,.
CASSSRDSRDMSHF,TGTGCCAGCAGCAGCCGGGACAGCCGAGATATGTCCCACTTT,TRBV5-6,TRBJ1-6,.,TRBD1
CACYLTAEAFF,TGTGCCTGTTACCTGACAGCTGAAGCTTTCTTT,TRBV30,TRBJ1-1,.,.
CASSYSKGTEAFF,TGTGCCAGCAGTTACTCGAAGGGGACTGAAGCTTTCTTT,TRBV6-5,TRBJ1-1,.,.
CASSSVGTDYGYTF,TGTGCCAGCTCATCGGTCGGGACAGACTATGGCTACACCTTC,TRBV18,TRBJ1-2,.,TRBD1
CASSDRSMNTEAFF,TGTGCCAGCAGTGACAGAAGTATGAACACTGAAGCTTTCTTT,TRBV6-1,TRBJ1-1,.,.
CASSLQREALETQYF,TGCGCCAGCAGCTTGCAACGGGAAGCGCTAGAGACCCAGTACTTC,TRBV5-1,TRBJ2-5,.,.
CASSYSTLRGYTF,TGTGCCAGCAGTTACTCGACCTTGAGGGGCTACACCTTC,TRBV6-5,TRBJ1-2,.,.
CASSQEGLAVTQFF,TGCGCCAGCAGCCAAGAAGGACTAGCGGTAACTCAGTTCTTC,TRBV4-3,TRBJ2-1,.,TRBD2
CASSHSTSGGYNEQFF,TGTGCCAGCAGCCACTCGACTAGCGGTGGATACAATGAGCAGTTCTTC,TRBV7-9,TRBJ2-1,.,TRBD2
CASTGGTSGFHEQYF,TGTGCCAGCACCGGAGGGACTAGCGGATTCCACGAGCAGTACTTC,TRBV2,TRBJ2-7,.,TRBD2
CASSVGGWNTEAFF,TGTGCCAGCAGCGTAGGGGGTTGGAACACTGAAGCTTTCTTT,TRBV9,TRBJ1-1,.,.
CSVLDPNTEAFF,TGCAGCGTCTTAGACCCGAACACTGAAGCTTTCTTT,TRBV29-1,TRBJ1-1,.,.
CASSESRAGLSYEQYF,TGTGCCAGCAGTGAATCAAGGGCAGGCCTCTCCTACGAGCAGTACTTC,TRBV6-1,TRBJ2-7,.,.
CASSLASVQVTGELFF,TGTGCCAGCAGCTTAGCATCGGTACAGGTGACAGGGGAGCTGTTTTTT,TRBV7-9,TRBJ2-2,.,.
CASSLRSGVSGRNEQYF,TGCGCCAGCAGCTTGAGGTCCGGTGTTAGCGGGAGAAACGAGCAGTACTTC,TRBV5-1,TRBJ2-7,.,TRBD2
CASSQDRTGALTDTQYF,TGCGCCAGCAGCCAAGATCGCACAGGGGCCCTCACAGATACGCAGTATTTT,TRBV4-3,TRBJ2-3,.,TRBD1
CASSYIWDKSSYEQYF,TGTGCCAGCAGTTATATCTGGGACAAAAGCTCCTACGAGCAGTACTTC,TRBV6-5,TRBJ2-7,.,.
CASSAHDRENEQYF,TGTGCCAGCAGTGCCCACGACAGGGAAAACGAGCAGTACTTC,TRBV6-1,TRBJ2-7,.,TRBD1
CASSEAGGGEHGYTF,TGTGCCAGCAGTGAGGCAGGAGGTGGGGAGCATGGCTACACCTTC,TRBV2,TRBJ1-2,.,.
CASSSYRDGYSPLHF,TGTGCCAGCAGTTCTTACCGGGACGGTTATTCACCCCTCCACTTT,TRBV28,TRBJ1-6,.,.
CASSGRGGTEAFF,TGTGCCAGCAGTGGCAGGGGGGGGACTGAAGCTTTCTTT,TRBV27,TRBJ1-1,.,TRBD1